Below are 7 T cell receptor beta chains sequenced from a single sample in a study of blood T cell repertoires in COVID-19 (dated by TCRdb to the early 2020s). The library was produced with the immunoSEQ multiplex PCR assay. TCRdb obtained this table from immuneACCESS and retained in-frame rearrangements with V and J assigned. These tables miss some clones; where compared with another copy, unresolved V genes account for less than half of the shortfall, and the remainder is unexplained. This sample gives around 210,000 clones in total; approximately 91% of them show up just once. The biggest ten clones account for 15% to 20% of the sample. Sequenced material: peripheral blood. The receptors stem from a man aged 45-60 years with COVID-19, enrolled during active disease.

This clone was detected a few times. The DNA for the CDR3 is TGTGCCAGCAGCCAGGGGGCTAGGGAGACCCAGTACTTC. Protein sequence: CASSQGARETQYF. The J gene is TRBJ2-5, the V gene TRBV14, with D maybe TRBD1 (6 bases). The CDR3 totals 13 residues. With 3 bases removed from V and 5 bases from J, the gap between germline ends came to 10 bases. The germline V gene encodes CDR1 SGHDN and CDR2 FVKESK.

This chain joins TRBV19 and TRBJ1-4; TRBD1 might be the D (5 bases). The germline CDR1 and CDR2 sequences are LNHDA and SQIVND (reference sequence). V lost 3 bases, J lost 7 bases, and 21 bases lay in between. The CDR3 sequence is 17 residues long. CDR3 bases: TGTGCCAGTAGTATCTTCTGGGTGGGGCAGAAGGGTGAAAAACTGTTTTTT. Translating it yields CASSIFWVGQKGEKLFF.

This clone was counted between two and nine times. A far larger clone is only one base removed, so a read error is likely. The rearrangement uses TRBV5-4 and TRBJ1-1; TRBD1 is a possible D gene (6 bases). CDR3 size: 13 residues. Per germline, CDR1 SGHNT and CDR2 YYREEE (reference sequence). V lost 4 bases and J lost 1, with 8 bases in between. Here the CDR3 reads CASSEGQNTEAFF. The CDR3 DNA reads as TGTGCCAGCAGCGAGGGACAGAACACTGAAGCTTTCTTT.

The rearrangement links TRBV7-8 to TRBJ1-5; D remains ambiguous. The germline V and J ends were trimmed by 0 bases and 1 base, with 16 bases remaining between them. This CDR3 has 18 residues. CDR1 is SGHVS, CDR2 FQNEAQ, per germline. The CDR3 nucleotides are TGTGCCAGCAGCTTAGCGCTAAGAGGGAGGGCCAGCAATCAGCCCCAGCATTTT. Translation gives CASSLALRGRASNQPQHF.

This clone was seen a single time. The chain combines TRBV9 with TRBJ1-6, with D maybe TRBD1 (6 bases). Per germline, CDR1 SGDLS and CDR2 YYNGEE. V gave up 3 bases and J gave up 6 bases, with 13 bases separating them. There are 15 residues in the CDR3. The CDR3 DNA is TGTGCCAGCAGCGAGGCACAGGGACCTAATTCACCCCTCCACTTT. It specifies CASSEAQGPNSPLHF. The whole variable domain, filled in from reference TRBV9 and TRBJ1-6, reads DSGVTQTPKHLITATGQRVTLRCSPRSGDLSVYWYQQSLDQGLQFLIQYYNGEERAKGNILERFSAQQFPDLHSELNLSSLELGDSALYFCASSEAQGPNSPLHFGNGTRLTVT.

This clone appeared many times. The rearrangement links TRBV6-6 to TRBJ1-2; tentative D call: TRBD1 (5 bases). The CDR3 is 15 amino acids. Trimming took 6 bases from V and 3 from J, leaving 17 bases between them. CDR1 is MNHNY, CDR2 SVGAGI, per germline (reference sequence). The CDR3 protein is CASSPDSRVYYGYTF. The DNA for the CDR3 is TGTGCCAGCAGCCCCGACAGCCGGGTCTACTATGGCTACACCTTC.

This chain uses TRBV19 with TRBJ2-7; 7 nucleotides align to TRBD2. The CDR3 spans 13 residues. Looked up from germline, CDR1 is LNHDA and CDR2 is SQIVND (reference sequence). Germline trimming cut 6 bases from V and 6 bases from J; bases unmatched to any gene: 8. The CDR3 bases are TGTGCCAGTAGCTCCGGGACTACCACCGAGCAGTACTTC. Its protein is CASSSGTTTEQYF. The whole variable domain, remainder taken from reference TRBV19 and TRBJ2-7, is DGGITQSPKYLFRKEGQNVTLSCEQNLNHDAMYWYRQDPGQGLRLIYYSQIVNDFQKGDIAEGYSVSREKKESFPLTVTSAQKNPTAFYLCASSSGTTTEQYFGPGTRLTVT.